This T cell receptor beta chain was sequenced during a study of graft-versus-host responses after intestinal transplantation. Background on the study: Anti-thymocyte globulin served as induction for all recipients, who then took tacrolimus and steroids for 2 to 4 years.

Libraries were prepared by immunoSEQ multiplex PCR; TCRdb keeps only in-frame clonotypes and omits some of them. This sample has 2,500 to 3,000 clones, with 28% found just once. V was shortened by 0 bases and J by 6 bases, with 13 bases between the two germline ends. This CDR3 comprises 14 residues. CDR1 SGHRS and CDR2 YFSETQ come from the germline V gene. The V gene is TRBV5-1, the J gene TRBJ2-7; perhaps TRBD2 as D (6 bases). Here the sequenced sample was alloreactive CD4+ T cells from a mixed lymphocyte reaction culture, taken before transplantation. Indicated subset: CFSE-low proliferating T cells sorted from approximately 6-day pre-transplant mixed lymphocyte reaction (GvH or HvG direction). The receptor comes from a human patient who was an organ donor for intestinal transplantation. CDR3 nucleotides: TGCGCCAGCAGCTTGGACGGGGGAGGCACCGAGCAGTACTTC. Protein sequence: CASSLDGGGTEQYF.